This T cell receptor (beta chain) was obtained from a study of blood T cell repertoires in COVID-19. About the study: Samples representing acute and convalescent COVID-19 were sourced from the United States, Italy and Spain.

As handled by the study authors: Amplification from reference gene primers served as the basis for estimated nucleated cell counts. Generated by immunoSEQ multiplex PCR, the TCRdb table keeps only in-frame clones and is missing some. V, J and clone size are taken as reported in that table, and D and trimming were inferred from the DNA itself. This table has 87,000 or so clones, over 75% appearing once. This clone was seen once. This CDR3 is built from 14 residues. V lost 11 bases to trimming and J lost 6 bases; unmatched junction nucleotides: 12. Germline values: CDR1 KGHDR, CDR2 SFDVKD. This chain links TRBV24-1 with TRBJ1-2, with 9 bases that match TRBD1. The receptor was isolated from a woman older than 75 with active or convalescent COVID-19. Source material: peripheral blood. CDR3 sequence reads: CAINRYRGQDGYTF. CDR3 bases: TGTGCCATCAATCGTTACAGGGGGCAGGATGGCTACACCTTC.